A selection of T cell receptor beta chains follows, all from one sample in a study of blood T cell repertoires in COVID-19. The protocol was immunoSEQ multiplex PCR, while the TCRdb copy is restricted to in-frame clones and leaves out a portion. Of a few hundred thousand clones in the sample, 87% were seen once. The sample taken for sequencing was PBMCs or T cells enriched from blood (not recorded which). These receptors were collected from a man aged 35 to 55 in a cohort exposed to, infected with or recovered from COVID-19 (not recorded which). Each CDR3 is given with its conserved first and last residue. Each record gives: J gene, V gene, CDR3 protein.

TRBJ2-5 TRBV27 CASSLMRRGETQYF
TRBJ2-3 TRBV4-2 CASSQDLVAGTDTQYF
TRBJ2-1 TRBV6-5 CASSYSSGLGNEQFF
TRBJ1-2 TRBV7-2 CASSHSPGQGRYGYTF
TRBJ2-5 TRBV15 CATSRDYRETQYF
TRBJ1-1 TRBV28 CASSSGGSNTEAFF
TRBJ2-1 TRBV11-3 CASSQRTDRVGYNEQFF
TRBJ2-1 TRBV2 CASRLAGYGNEQFF
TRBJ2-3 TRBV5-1 CASSSESTDTQYF
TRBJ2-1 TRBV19 CASSESGATYNEQFF
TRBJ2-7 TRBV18 CASSPLTSAAYEQYF
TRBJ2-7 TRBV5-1 CASSRNRQGPYEQYF
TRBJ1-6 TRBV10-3 CAISEIYSSSPLHF
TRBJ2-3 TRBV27 CASSLGTSGRDTQYF
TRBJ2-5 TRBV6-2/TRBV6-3 CASSNLLAGGWETQYF
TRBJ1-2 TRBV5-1 CASSWTDNYGYTF
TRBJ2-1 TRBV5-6 CASSLIGTGGGNEQFF
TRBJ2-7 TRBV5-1 CASSWQGESYEQYF
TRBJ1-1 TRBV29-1 CSVGQGWTEAFF
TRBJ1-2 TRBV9 CASSSRGQGRDYGYTF
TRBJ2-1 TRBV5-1 CASSHRTVFSSYNEQFF
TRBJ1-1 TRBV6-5 CASRVTGYTEAFF
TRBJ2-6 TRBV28 CASSRDIAGANVLTF
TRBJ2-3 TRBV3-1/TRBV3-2 CASSPFVTDTQYF
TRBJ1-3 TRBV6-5 CASSYGGTGYDTIYF
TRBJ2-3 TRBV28 CATSLNTQYF
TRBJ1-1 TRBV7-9 CASSLEEGQGAFF
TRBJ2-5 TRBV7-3 CASSVQGKQETQYF
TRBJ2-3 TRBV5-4 CASSLQLAGPSTDTQYF
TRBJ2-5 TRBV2 CASSSGTGAGAQYF
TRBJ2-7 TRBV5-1 CASRKGQGNEQYF
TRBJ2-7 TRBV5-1 CASSLGTSGYSYEQYF
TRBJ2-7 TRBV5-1 CASSLVRGGNEQYF
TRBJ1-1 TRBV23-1 CASSQLKGGNTEAFF
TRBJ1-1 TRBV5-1 CASSLTGEDVTEAFF
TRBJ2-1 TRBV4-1 CASSQGLAGGSKRHYNEQFF
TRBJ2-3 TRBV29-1 CSVEQGQATQYF
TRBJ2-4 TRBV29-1 CSVAQGAKNIQYF
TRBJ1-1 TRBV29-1 CSVVEGFVTEAFF
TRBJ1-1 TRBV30 CAWTLGGSNTEAFF
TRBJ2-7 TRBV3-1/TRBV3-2 CASSQEPSGSYEQYF